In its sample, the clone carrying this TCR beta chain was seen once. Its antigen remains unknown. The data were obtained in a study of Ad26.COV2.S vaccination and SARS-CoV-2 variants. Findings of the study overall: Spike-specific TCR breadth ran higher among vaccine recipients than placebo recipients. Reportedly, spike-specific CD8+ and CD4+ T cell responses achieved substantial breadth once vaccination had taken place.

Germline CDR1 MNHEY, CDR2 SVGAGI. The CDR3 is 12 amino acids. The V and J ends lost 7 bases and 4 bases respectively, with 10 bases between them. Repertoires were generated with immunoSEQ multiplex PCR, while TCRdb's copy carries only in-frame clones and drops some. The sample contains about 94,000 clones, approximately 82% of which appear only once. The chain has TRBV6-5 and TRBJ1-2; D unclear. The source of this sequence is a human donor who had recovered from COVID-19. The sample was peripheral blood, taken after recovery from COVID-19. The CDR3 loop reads CASKSGLYGYTF. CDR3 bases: TGTGCCAGCAAATCAGGACTCTATGGCTACACCTTC.